The 23 T cell receptor beta chains below were found in one sample sequenced in a study of cytomegalovirus exposure and HLA in healthy donors. Primers for the PCR totalled 60 Vbeta and 13 Jbeta. The table came from immunoSEQ multiplex PCR; TCRdb's copy has only in-frame clones and leaves some out. Of 100,000 to 150,000 clones in the sample, 75% to 85% were seen once. Material for sequencing was PBMCs. Receptor source: a young man in good health and CMV-seropositive.

The rearrangement uses TRBV2 and TRBJ2-2, with a tentative D call TRBD2 (7 bases). CDR1 SNHLY and CDR2 FYNNEI come from the germline V gene. The CDR3 is made up of 14 amino acids. Trimming shortened V by 6 bases and J by 4 bases, and 12 bases separated the two germline ends. CDR3 coding DNA: TGTGCCAGCAGAGCGGGACATAGCACCGGGGAGCTGTTTTTT. It translates to CASRAGHSTGELFF.

The J gene is TRBJ1-6, the V gene TRBV5-6, with 8 bases that match TRBD1. CDR1 is SGHDT, CDR2 YYEEEE, per germline. CDR3 length: 15 amino acids. V lost 2 bases to trimming and J lost 5 bases; unmatched junction nucleotides: 3. CDR3 amino acids: CASSFGTGDNSPLHF. CDR3 DNA: TGTGCCAGCAGCTTTGGGACAGGTGATAATTCACCCCTCCACTTT.

The V call is TRBV5-1, the J call TRBJ2-2; no firm D call. CDR3 length equals 16 residues. V was cut by 0 bases and J by 0 bases, with 9 bases left in between. Germline-derived CDR1 and CDR2 are SGHRS and YFSETQ. The chain's CDR3 is CASSLAYTANTGELFF. The CDR3 bases are TGCGCCAGCAGCTTGGCCTACACAGCGAACACCGGGGAGCTGTTTTTT.

The CDR3 nucleotides read TGCGCCAGCAGCCCTCGCAACAGGGGAGGAATCTATGGCTACACCTTC. Translated: CASSPRNRGGIYGYTF. The chain uses TRBV10-1 and TRBJ1-2, with 7 bases aligning to TRBD1. With V trimmed by 6 bases and J by 4 bases, 14 bases remained unmatched. This CDR3 is built from 16 residues. From germline, CDR1 is WNHNN and CDR2 SYGVQD (reference sequence).

The rearrangement uses TRBV5-1 and TRBJ2-5; 9 bases fit TRBD2. Germline V gives CDR1 SGHRS, CDR2 YFSETQ. This CDR3 contains 16 residues. After removal of 0 bases from V and 1 base from J, the junction contained 4 bases not matched to a gene. The CDR3 region has the DNA TGCGCCAGCAGCTTGGGAGCTAGCGGGGCCCAAGAGACCCAGTACTTC. It encodes CASSLGASGAQETQYF.

This clone was recorded once. The chain joins TRBV5-6 to TRBJ1-1, with 7 bases matching TRBD1. V lost 2 bases to trimming and J lost 11 bases; unmatched junction nucleotides: 9. This CDR3 is built from 13 residues. Per the germline V gene, CDR1 is SGHDT and CDR2 is YYEEEE. CDR3 region: CASSFNTGVAAFF. In DNA, the CDR3 is TGTGCCAGCAGCTTCAATACAGGGGTCGCCGCTTTCTTT.

The J gene is TRBJ1-5, the V gene TRBV19; D is unresolved. The germline gives CDR1 LNHDA, CDR2 SQIVND (reference sequence). This CDR3 contains 16 residues. V lost 4 bases and J 5 bases, leaving 18 bases between the germline ends. The CDR3: CASSRVGDSPYQPQHF. DNA for the CDR3: TGTGCCAGTAGTAGGGTCGGGGATTCCCCTTATCAGCCCCAGCATTTT.

This clone occurred once. This sequence joins TRBV6-1 and TRBJ1-5; 11 nucleotides align to TRBD1. V was pared by 4 bases and J by 9 bases, with 2 bases of the junction left unmatched. The germline CDR1 and CDR2 sequences are MNHNS and SASEGT. CDR3 size: 13 residues. The CDR3 reads CASSGTGGLPQHF. The CDR3 DNA reads TGTGCCAGCAGTGGGACAGGGGGCCTGCCCCAGCATTTT.

The chain links TRBV12-5 to TRBJ1-2; 9 nucleotides line up with TRBD1. Germline V gene lookup returns CDR1 LGHNT and CDR2 FRNRAP. This CDR3 has 16 residues. After removal of 4 bases from V and 5 bases from J, the junction contained 11 bases not matched to a gene. CDR3 residues: CASGSPADRGLYGYTF. The DNA for the CDR3 is TGTGCTAGTGGTTCGCCCGCCGACAGGGGGTTATATGGCTACACCTTC.

This chain uses TRBV10-1 with TRBJ1-1; D might be TRBD1 (6 bases). This CDR3 is 15 amino acids long. CDR1 and CDR2 from the germline V gene are WNHNN and SYGVQD (reference sequence). V lost 2 bases and J 5 bases, leaving 15 bases between the germline ends. The CDR3 DNA sequence: TGCGCCAGCAGTGAGACAGAAGGGGGAAGGACTGAAGCTTTCTTT. Its translation is CASSETEGGRTEAFF.

Only one count was recorded for this clone. The rearrangement links TRBV19 to TRBJ1-2; TRBD1 agrees at 7 bases. The V gene end was trimmed by 8 bases and the J gene end by 7 bases; junction bases not matched to a gene: 7. The CDR3 covers 12 residues. Germline V lookup: CDR1 LNHDA, CDR2 SQIVND (reference sequence). CDR3 nucleotide sequence: TGTGCCAGTCGACCCCGGGACAGTGGCTACACCTTC. Residues: CASRPRDSGYTF.

The rearrangement links TRBV21-1 to TRBJ2-7; the D call of TRBD1 is as the table states it, not checked on the DNA. TRBV21-1 is reported as a pseudogene. This CDR3 has 18 amino acids. As DNA, the CDR3 is TGTGCCAGCAGCAAACCGGGACAGCTTATTTCCCACTCCTACGAGCAGTACTTC. Amino acid sequence: CASSKPGQLISHSYEQYF.

The gene calls are TRBV10-3 and TRBJ1-1; tentative D call: TRBD1 (5 bases). There are 16 residues in the CDR3. The V gene's germline CDR1 is ENHRY and CDR2 SYGVKD. The germline V and J ends were trimmed by 6 bases and 1 base, with 18 bases remaining between them. In DNA, the CDR3 is TGTGCCATCAGGGAGGTTAACGGGGGTCGGAACACTGAAGCTTTCTTT. It translates to CAIREVNGGRNTEAFF.

The chain uses TRBV28 and TRBJ1-2; 7 bases line up with TRBD1. CDR3 length: 16 amino acids. Losses at the gene ends were 4 bases for V and 2 bases for J; bases not matched to a gene: 10. Germline V gene data show CDR1 as MDHEN and CDR2 as SYDVKM. The CDR3 DNA sequence: TGTGCCAGCAGTTCCCCGGGACAGCCCCTCAACTATGGCTACACCTTC. It specifies CASSSPGQPLNYGYTF.

The chain recombines TRBV4-2 with TRBJ1-1; D not certain. CDR3 size: 13 residues. CDR1 is LGHNA and CDR2 is YNFKEQ in the germline V gene. Trimming shortened V by 3 bases and J by 2 bases, and 7 bases separated the two germline ends. Here the CDR3 reads CASSQRSNTEAFF. The CDR3 coding sequence is TGTGCCAGCAGCCAGAGAAGTAACACTGAAGCTTTCTTT.

Worth noting for this clone: A read error may produce the germline difference seen at one junction end. The rearrangement uses TRBV5-1 and TRBJ2-2, with TRBD2 matching 7 bases. Germline CDR1 is SGHRS and CDR2 is YFSETQ. This CDR3 has 16 residues. CDR3 sequence: CASSLAPAGNTGELFF. In DNA, the CDR3 is TGCGCCAGCAGCTTGGCGCCAGCGGGGAACACCGGGGAACTGTTTTTT.

The gene calls are TRBV4-1 and TRBJ2-7; TRBD2 might be the D (6 bases). Trimming pared 0 bases from V and 1 base from J, leaving 10 bases between. This CDR3 spans 15 amino acids. Germline lookup yields CDR1 MGHRA and CDR2 YSYEKL. CDR3 in DNA: TGCGCCAGCAGCCAAGATAAAGGGAGGTCCTACGAGCAGTACTTC. Protein product: CASSQDKGRSYEQYF.

The chain recombines TRBV9 with TRBJ1-4, with D tentatively TRBD1 (5 bases). V lost 2 bases and J lost 0, with 8 bases in between. The CDR3 totals 15 residues. The germline CDR1 and CDR2 sequences are SGDLS and YYNGEE. DNA of the CDR3: TGTGCCAGCAGCGTGGGAGGGGCAACTAATGAAAAACTGTTTTTT. This gives the protein CASSVGGATNEKLFF.

The V and J genes are TRBV2 and TRBJ2-5; unclear D gene. There are 15 residues in the CDR3. Trimming shortened V by 6 bases and J by 2 bases, and 16 bases separated the two germline ends. In germline, CDR1 is SNHLY, CDR2 FYNNEI. CDR3 DNA sequence: TGTGCCAGCAGCCACGTGATGGCGGATCAAGAGACCCAGTACTTC. Translated, it gives CASSHVMADQETQYF.

This chain links TRBV28 with TRBJ2-2; the match to TRBD2 covers 8 bases. Germline V gene lookup returns CDR1 MDHEN and CDR2 SYDVKM. The CDR3 is 16 amino acids. With V trimmed by 6 bases and J by 5 bases, 11 bases remained unmatched. CDR3 DNA sequence: TGTGCCAGCAGACCCCCGAGCGGGGGAGGAACCGGGGAGCTGTTTTTT. As protein: CASRPPSGGGTGELFF.

The chain carries TRBV5-1 and TRBJ2-2; no reliable D call. The CDR3 covers 14 residues. The V and J ends lost 1 base and 6 bases respectively, with 10 bases between them. Germline V lookup: CDR1 SGHRS, CDR2 YFSETQ. The CDR3 sequence: CASSLYQVAGELFF. CDR3 DNA sequence: TGCGCCAGCAGCTTGTATCAGGTTGCCGGGGAGCTGTTTTTT.

This clone was detected once. The V and J genes are TRBV10-3 and TRBJ1-6; TRBD1 matches 8 bases. In germline, CDR1 is ENHRY, CDR2 SYGVKD. The CDR3 runs 14 residues. J was trimmed by 7 bases and V by 6 bases; bases with no gene match: 5. The CDR3 is CAIRTTGDNSPLHF. The CDR3 DNA sequence: TGTGCCATCAGGACGACAGGGGACAATTCACCCCTCCACTTT.

The chain carries TRBV12-5 and TRBJ1-5; unclear D gene. The germline V gene encodes CDR1 LGHNT and CDR2 FRNRAP. V lost 3 bases and J 0 bases, leaving 6 bases between the germline ends. The CDR3 extends over 14 amino acids. Here the CDR3 reads CASGFDTSNQPQHF. In nucleotides, the CDR3 is TGTGCTAGTGGTTTCGACACTAGCAATCAGCCCCAGCATTTT.